A single sample is the source of the 21 T cell receptor beta chains below, sequenced in a study of T cells in localized non-small cell lung cancer. Profiled with immunoSEQ multiplex PCR; TCRdb holds only in-frame clones, not every one. The sample has nearly 15,000 clones; more than 80% are singletons. The input for sequencing was peripheral blood, taken before any cancer treatment. Receptors originate from a woman aged 35 to 69 with stage I lung adenocarcinoma.

This clone was observed a handful of times. The chain has TRBV29-1 and TRBJ2-5, with D perhaps matching TRBD1 (5 bases). CDR1 and CDR2 (germline): SQVTM, ANQGSEA. This CDR3 has 15 amino acids. The V end was cut by 3 bases, the J end by 7 bases, with 21 bases between. The DNA of the CDR3 is TGCAGCGTTGATTTAGGGGTGTCCCTCCAGAGGACCCAGTACTTC. Its translation: CSVDLGVSLQRTQYF.

This clone came up a few times. The V gene is TRBV28, the J gene TRBJ1-5, with D maybe TRBD1 (5 bases). The V gene's germline CDR1 is MDHEN and CDR2 SYDVKM. The CDR3 has 16 residues. Trimming cost V 7 bases and J 2 bases, with 18 bases left between them. CDR3 sequence: CASTIREGWGNQPQHF. The CDR3 bases are TGTGCCAGCACTATCAGGGAGGGGTGGGGCAATCAGCCCCAGCATTTT. Based on the CDR3 plus reference TRBV28 and TRBJ1-5, the full variable domain is DVKVTQSSRYLVKRTGEKVFLECVQDMDHENMFWYRQDPGLGLRLIYFSYDVKMKEKGDIPEGYSVSREKKERFSLILESASTNQTSMYLCASTIREGWGNQPQHFGDGTRLSIL.

The chain is built from TRBV18 and TRBJ1-2; tentative D call: TRBD1 (5 bases). Germline CDR1 KGHSH, CDR2 LQKENI. The V end was cut by 3 bases, the J end by 2 bases, with 7 bases between. The CDR3 extends over 13 amino acids. This CDR3 is CASSPDTNYGYTF. In nucleotides, the CDR3 is TGTGCCAGCTCACCGGACACGAACTATGGCTACACCTTC.

This clone was seen a single time. DNA of the CDR3: TGTGCCAGCAGTGAATATGGCAGGGGTTGGGATGAAAAACTGTTTTTT. This encodes CASSEYGRGWDEKLFF. This chain links TRBV25-1 with TRBJ1-4, with TRBD1 as a possible D gene (6 bases). CDR3 length: 16 residues. V lost 0 bases and J lost 6, with 14 bases in between. In germline, CDR1 is MGHDK, CDR2 SYGVNS.

The J gene is TRBJ2-5, the V gene TRBV7-8, with 9 bases identical to TRBD1. Germline V gene data show CDR1 as SGHVS and CDR2 as FQNEAQ. The CDR3 sequence is 16 residues long. J lost 0 bases, V lost 5 bases, and 7 bases had no gene match. The DNA of the CDR3 is TGTGCCAGCAGCGGCCGGGACAGGGAGTACCAAGAGACCCAGTACTTC. Amino acid sequence: CASSGRDREYQETQYF.

CDR3 amino acids: CASSLGRYTDTQYF. The CDR3 region has the DNA TGTGCCAGCAGCTTGGGGAGGTACACAGATACGCAGTATTTT. This chain links TRBV5-5 with TRBJ2-3; weak D call: TRBD2 (5 bases). The V gene's germline CDR1 is SGHKS and CDR2 YYEKEE (reference sequence). CDR3 size: 14 residues. V was trimmed by 0 bases and J by 2 bases, leaving 7 bases between them.

This clone was recorded a few times. V and J are TRBV6-6 and TRBJ1-3; no firm D call. Germline V lookup: CDR1 MNHNY, CDR2 SVGAGI (reference sequence). The CDR3 covers 15 residues. The V and J ends lost 6 bases and 4 bases respectively, with 16 bases between them. The CDR3 nucleotides read TGTGCCAGCAGCCCTCGATCTATGGGCGGAAACACCATATATTTT. Translation gives CASSPRSMGGNTIYF.

This clone has a single count. The chain employs TRBV21-1 and TRBJ1-1. TRBV21-1 corresponds to a pseudogene. CDR3 length: 20 residues. CDR3 bases: TGTGCCAGCAGCAAAATTAGGTGGTCAGAGGTAGGTGCAAGGAACACTGAAGCTTTCTTT. Encoded protein: CASSKIRWSEVGARNTEAFF.

This chain joins TRBV27 and TRBJ1-2; TRBD1 matches 8 bases. J lost 5 bases, V lost 4 bases, and 9 bases had no gene match. From germline, CDR1 is MNHEY and CDR2 SMNVEV (reference sequence). The CDR3 contains 15 residues. The CDR3 sequence is CASSWTGRNFYGYTF. In DNA form, the CDR3 reads TGTGCCAGCAGTTGGACAGGGAGAAACTTTTATGGCTACACCTTC.

CDR3 loop: CSVDRTEAFF. The CDR3 nucleotides read TGCAGCGTTGATCGCACTGAAGCTTTCTTT. The J gene is TRBJ1-1, the V gene TRBV29-1; no clear D gene. There are 10 residues in the CDR3. The germline CDR1 and CDR2 sequences are SQVTM and ANQGSEA. V lost 3 bases, J lost 4 bases, and 3 bases lay in between.

This sequence joins TRBV7-3 and TRBJ1-1, with TRBD1 matching 8 bases. Germline CDR1 reads SGHTA; CDR2 reads FQGTGA. Trimming took 4 bases from V and 5 from J; bases not matched to a gene: 3. This CDR3 is 13 amino acids long. CDR3 sequence: CASSSQGGTEAFF. Written as DNA, the CDR3 is TGTGCCAGCAGCTCACAGGGGGGGACTGAAGCTTTCTTT.

The chain is built from TRBV2 and TRBJ1-4; 11 nucleotides agree with TRBD1. The V segment lost 4 bases and the J segment 8 bases; nucleotides outside the gene matches: 3. Germline V gives CDR1 SNHLY, CDR2 FYNNEI. The CDR3 runs to 14 residues. The CDR3 DNA reads TGTGCCAGCAGTGCGGGACAGGGGGGGGAAAAACTGTTTTTT. Protein: CASSAGQGGEKLFF.

The rearrangement joins TRBV6-5 to TRBJ1-1; D remains unclear. CDR1 MNHEY and CDR2 SVGAGI come from the germline V gene. V was shortened by 0 bases and J by 8 bases, with 19 bases between the two germline ends. CDR3 length equals 16 residues. The CDR3 DNA follows: TGTGCCAGCAGTTACTCTTCCCGATGGGGTAACGGCGAAGCTTTCTTT. Encoded protein: CASSYSSRWGNGEAFF.

This chain connects TRBV16 to TRBJ2-3; D is unresolved. Trimming stripped 4 bases from V and 5 bases from J, with 7 bases between. Germline lookup yields CDR1 KGHSY and CDR2 FQNENV. This CDR3 comprises 12 residues. The CDR3 loop is CASSPTLDTQYF. The CDR3 DNA sequence: TGTGCCAGCAGCCCAACCCTAGATACGCAGTATTTT. Supplemented by reference TRBV16 and TRBJ2-3, the full variable domain reads GEEVAQTPKHLVRGEGQKAKLYCAPIKGHSYVFWYQQVLKNEFKFLISFQNENVFDETGMPKERFSAKCLPNSPCSLEIQATKLEDSAVYFCASSPTLDTQYFGPGTRLTVL.

This clone was seen just once. V and J are TRBV14 and TRBJ2-1; D unresolved. V shed 1 base and J shed 5 bases, with 3 bases lying between them. Germline lookup yields CDR1 SGHDN and CDR2 FVKESK. The CDR3 totals 12 residues. The CDR3 region is CASSQGDNEQFF. The CDR3 nucleotides are TGTGCCAGCAGCCAAGGAGACAATGAGCAGTTCTTC.

The genes are TRBV7-6 and TRBJ2-7; TRBD1 agrees at 7 bases. The CDR3 runs to 15 residues. With V trimmed by 3 bases and J by 4 bases, 9 bases remained unmatched. CDR1 is SGHVS and CDR2 is FNYEAQ in the germline V gene. The CDR3 loop reads CASSFRQGTNYEQYF. The CDR3 DNA follows: TGTGCCAGCAGCTTTAGACAGGGAACGAATTACGAGCAGTACTTC.

The chain is built from TRBV5-4 and TRBJ2-5, with D perhaps given as TRBD1 or TRBD2 (5 bases each). V was clipped by 5 bases and J by 0 bases, with 17 bases between them. Germline V lookup: CDR1 SGHNT, CDR2 YYREEE (reference sequence). The CDR3 is 16 amino acids. This CDR3 reads CASSRGGIRDQETQYF. The CDR3 DNA reads TGTGCCAGCAGTCGTGGGGGTATCAGGGACCAAGAGACCCAGTACTTC.

V usage is TRBV5-4 and J usage is TRBJ2-6; D is unresolved. Germline lookup yields CDR1 SGHNT and CDR2 YYREEE (reference sequence). V gave up 4 bases and J gave up 2 bases, with 10 bases separating them. CDR3 size: 15 residues. The CDR3 region is CASSPPPTGANVLTF. CDR3 DNA: TGTGCCAGCAGCCCCCCCCCGACTGGGGCCAACGTCCTGACTTTC.

The chain recombines TRBV18 with TRBJ1-5; D is perhaps TRBD1 (5 bases). The V end lost 2 bases, the J end lost 4 bases, and 9 bases lay between the germline ends. The CDR3 runs to 14 residues. Germline V gives CDR1 KGHSH, CDR2 LQKENI. In DNA form, the CDR3 reads TGTGCCAGCTCACCATCTCGGGGGAATCAGCCCCAGCATTTT. The encoded protein is CASSPSRGNQPQHF.

The V and J genes are TRBV7-8 and TRBJ1-1; tentatively, D is TRBD1 (5 bases). V lost 2 bases and J lost 5, with 9 bases in between. The germline V gene encodes CDR1 SGHVS and CDR2 FQNEAQ. The CDR3 is 13 amino acids. In DNA form, the CDR3 reads TGTGCCAGCAGCTTAAGGGGCGATACTGAAGCTTTCTTT. This sequence encodes CASSLRGDTEAFF.

The chain recombines TRBV5-1 with TRBJ2-7; D unresolved. This CDR3 has 16 amino acids. Germline CDR1 and CDR2: SGHRS and YFSETQ. Trimming shortened V by 0 bases and J by 0 bases, and 13 bases separated the two germline ends. The CDR3 sequence is CASSLAGPIGSYEQYF. The CDR3 bases are TGCGCCAGCAGCTTGGCCGGTCCAATTGGCTCCTACGAGCAGTACTTC.